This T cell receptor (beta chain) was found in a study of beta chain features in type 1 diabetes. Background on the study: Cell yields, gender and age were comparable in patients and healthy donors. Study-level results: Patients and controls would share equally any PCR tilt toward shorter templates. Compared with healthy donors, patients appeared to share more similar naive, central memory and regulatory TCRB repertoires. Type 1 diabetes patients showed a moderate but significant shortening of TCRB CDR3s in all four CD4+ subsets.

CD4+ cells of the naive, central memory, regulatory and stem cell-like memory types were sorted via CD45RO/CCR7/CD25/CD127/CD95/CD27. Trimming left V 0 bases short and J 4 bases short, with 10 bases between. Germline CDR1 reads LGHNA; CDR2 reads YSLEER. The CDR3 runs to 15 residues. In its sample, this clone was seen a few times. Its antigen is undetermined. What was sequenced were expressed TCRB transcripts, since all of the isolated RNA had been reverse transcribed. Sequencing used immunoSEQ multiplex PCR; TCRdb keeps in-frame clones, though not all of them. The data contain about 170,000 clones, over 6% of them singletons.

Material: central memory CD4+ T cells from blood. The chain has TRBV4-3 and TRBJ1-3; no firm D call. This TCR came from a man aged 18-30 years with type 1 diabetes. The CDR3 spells CASSQEGTEGNTIYF. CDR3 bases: TGCGCCAGCAGCCAAGAGGGTACAGAAGGAAACACCATATATTTT.